This T cell receptor (beta chain) was sequenced in a study of T cell repertoires in cytomegalovirus infection. Across the study: Based on public TCR beta signatures, there were indications of CMV infection and of a matching HLA type. Study-level points and caveats: People with CMV and the relevant HLA were identified by cumulative public TCR beta family frequency. Within the response measured ex vivo, HLA-C-restricted CMV-specific TCR beta clonotypes were dominant.

The CDR3 sequence is 16 residues long. The V segment lost 9 bases and the J segment 0 bases; nucleotides outside the gene matches: 12. From germline, CDR1 is MNHEY and CDR2 SVGEGT. Via MiXCR, TCRdb re-called the reads, giving one row per CDR3 protein. This sample has 630,000 or so distinct CDR3 sequences; roughly a quarter occur once, and the top ten carry 6.5% to 10%. This clonotype has only a few counts. Its antigen remains unknown. Sequencing was carried out using CD8+ T cells from PBMCs. J is TRBJ2-7 and V is TRBV6-2 or TRBV6-3, with 9 positions matching TRBD1. This sequence originates from a human donor in good health (CMV status not recorded). Some clones in this sample may be carry-over from other donors' samples. This CDR3 reads CARPKQGAPYSYEQYV. The CDR3 nucleotides read TGTGCCAGACCGAAACAGGGGGCCCCTTACTCCTACGAGCAGTACGTC.